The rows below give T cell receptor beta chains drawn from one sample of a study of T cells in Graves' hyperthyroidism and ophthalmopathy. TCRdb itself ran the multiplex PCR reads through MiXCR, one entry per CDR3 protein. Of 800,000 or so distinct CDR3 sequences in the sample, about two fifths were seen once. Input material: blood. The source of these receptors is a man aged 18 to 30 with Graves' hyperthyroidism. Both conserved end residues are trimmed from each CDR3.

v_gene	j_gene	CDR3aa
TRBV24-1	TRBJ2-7	ATLGPGGQY
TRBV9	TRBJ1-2	ASSPRGGDTTQI
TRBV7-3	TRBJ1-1	ASSLTRTGRAF
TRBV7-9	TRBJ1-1	ASRVLTGGHAEAF
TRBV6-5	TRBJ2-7	ASSRDSTSDEQY
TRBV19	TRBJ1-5	ASRPDGSKNSNQPQH
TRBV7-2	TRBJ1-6	ASSQQAWTGNSPLH
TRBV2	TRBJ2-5	ASSGSSGQETQY
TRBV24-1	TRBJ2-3	ATSEGTEQY
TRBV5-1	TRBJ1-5	ASSWAGGQPQH
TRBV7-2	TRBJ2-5	ASSHYTVPGLAGGMNQETQY
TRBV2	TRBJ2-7	ASSPPGGIGEQY
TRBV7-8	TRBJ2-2	ASSPAPRGQGVTGELF
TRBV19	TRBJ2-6	ASRTQGFGANVLT
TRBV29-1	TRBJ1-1	SVVEGPEAF
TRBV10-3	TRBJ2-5	AISGTLGGETQY
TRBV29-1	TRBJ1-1	SPGDTEAF
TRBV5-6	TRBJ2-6	ASSPDISLGANVLT
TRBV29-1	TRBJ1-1	SVEDPSIGTTEAF
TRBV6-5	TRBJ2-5	ASSGSYTGLGTQY
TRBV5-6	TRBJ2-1	ASSLGQGYNEQF
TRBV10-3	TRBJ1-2	AITRTGRDYGYT
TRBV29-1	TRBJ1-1	SAPGHQYNTEAF
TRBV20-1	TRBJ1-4	SARADRGGLEKLF
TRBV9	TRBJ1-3	ASSATGNGYTIY
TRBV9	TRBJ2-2	ASSVGGWSEYTGELF
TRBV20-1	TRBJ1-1	SARDETGGPEAF
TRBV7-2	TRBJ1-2	ASSLIVGVGGYT
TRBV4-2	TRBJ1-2	ASSQDGSEPSYGYT
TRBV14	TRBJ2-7	ASSQGQGLSYEQY
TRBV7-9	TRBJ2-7	ASSPQTGYEQY
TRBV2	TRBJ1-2	ASRVGQPNYGYT
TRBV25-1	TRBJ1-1	ASLQGRGTNTEAF